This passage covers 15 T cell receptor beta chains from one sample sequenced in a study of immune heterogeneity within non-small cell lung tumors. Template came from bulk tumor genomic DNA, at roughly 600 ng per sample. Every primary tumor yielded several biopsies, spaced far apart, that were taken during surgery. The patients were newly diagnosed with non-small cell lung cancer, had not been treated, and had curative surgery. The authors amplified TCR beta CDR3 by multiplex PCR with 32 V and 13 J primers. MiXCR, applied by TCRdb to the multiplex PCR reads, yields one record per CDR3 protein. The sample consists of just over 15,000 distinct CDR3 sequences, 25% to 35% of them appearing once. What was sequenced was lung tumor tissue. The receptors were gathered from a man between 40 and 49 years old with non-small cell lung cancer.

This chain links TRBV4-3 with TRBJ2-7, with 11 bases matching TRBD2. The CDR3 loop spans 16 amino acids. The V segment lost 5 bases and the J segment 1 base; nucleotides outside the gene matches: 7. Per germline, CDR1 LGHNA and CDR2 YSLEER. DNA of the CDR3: TGCGCCAGCAGCGGAGGGAGACTAGCGGGGTCCTACGAGCAGTACTTC. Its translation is CASSGGRLAGSYEQYF.

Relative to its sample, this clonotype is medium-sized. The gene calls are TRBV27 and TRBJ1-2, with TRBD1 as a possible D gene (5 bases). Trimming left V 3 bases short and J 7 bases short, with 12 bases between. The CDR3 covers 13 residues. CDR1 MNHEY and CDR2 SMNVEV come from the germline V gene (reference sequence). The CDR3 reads CASSFGGVGGYTF. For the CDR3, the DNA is TGTGCCAGCAGTTTTGGGGGGGTAGGTGGCTACACCTTC.

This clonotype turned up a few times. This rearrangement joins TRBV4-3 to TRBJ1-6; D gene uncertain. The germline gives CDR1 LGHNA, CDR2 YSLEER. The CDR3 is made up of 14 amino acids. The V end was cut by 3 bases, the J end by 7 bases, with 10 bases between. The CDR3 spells CASSQMGSNSPLHF. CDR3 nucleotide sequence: TGCGCCAGCAGCCAGATGGGTTCCAATTCACCCCTCCACTTT.

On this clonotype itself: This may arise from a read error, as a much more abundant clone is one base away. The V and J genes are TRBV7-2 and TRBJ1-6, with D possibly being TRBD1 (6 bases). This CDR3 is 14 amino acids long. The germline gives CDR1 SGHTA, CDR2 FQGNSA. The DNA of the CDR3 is TGTGTCAGCAGCTTACAGGGTGGAAATTCACCCCTCCACTTT. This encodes CVSSLQGGNSPLHF.

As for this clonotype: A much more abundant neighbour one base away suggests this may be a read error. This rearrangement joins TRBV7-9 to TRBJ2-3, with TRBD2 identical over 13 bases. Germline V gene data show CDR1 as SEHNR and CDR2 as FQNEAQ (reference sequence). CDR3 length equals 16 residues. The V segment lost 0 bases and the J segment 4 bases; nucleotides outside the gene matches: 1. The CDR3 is CASSLALAGGADTQYF. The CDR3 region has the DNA TGTGCCAGCAGCTTAGCACTAGCGGGAGGGGCAGATACGCAGTATTTT.

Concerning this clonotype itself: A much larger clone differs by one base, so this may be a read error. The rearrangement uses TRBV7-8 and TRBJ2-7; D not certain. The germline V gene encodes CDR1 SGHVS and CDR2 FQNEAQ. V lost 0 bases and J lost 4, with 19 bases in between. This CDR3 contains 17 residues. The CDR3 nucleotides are TGTGCCAGCAGCTTAGCAAGGTCCAGCCACACTCTGTACGAGCAGTACTTC. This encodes CASSLARSSHTLYEQYF. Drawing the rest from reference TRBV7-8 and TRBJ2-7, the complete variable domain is GAGVSQSPRYKVAKRGQDVALRCDPISGHVSLFWYQQALGQGPEFLTYFQNEAQLDKSGLPSDRFFAERPEGSVSTLKIQRTQQEDSAVYLCASSLARSSHTLYEQYFGPGTRLTVT.

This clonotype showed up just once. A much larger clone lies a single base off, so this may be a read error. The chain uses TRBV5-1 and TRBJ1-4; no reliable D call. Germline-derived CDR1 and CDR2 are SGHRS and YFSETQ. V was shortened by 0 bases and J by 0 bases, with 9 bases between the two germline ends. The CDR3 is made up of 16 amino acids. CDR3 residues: CASSLGKIPTNEKLFF. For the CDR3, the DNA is TGCGCCAGCAGCTTGGGAAAGATCCCAACTAATGAAAAACTGTTTTTT.

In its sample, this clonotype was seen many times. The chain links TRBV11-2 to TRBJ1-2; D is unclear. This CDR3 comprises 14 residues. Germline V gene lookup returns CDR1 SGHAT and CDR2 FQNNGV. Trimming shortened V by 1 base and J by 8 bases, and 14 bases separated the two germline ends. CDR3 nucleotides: TGTGCCAGCAGCTTAGTGTCCGGGCATCACGGCTACACCTTC. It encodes CASSLVSGHHGYTF.

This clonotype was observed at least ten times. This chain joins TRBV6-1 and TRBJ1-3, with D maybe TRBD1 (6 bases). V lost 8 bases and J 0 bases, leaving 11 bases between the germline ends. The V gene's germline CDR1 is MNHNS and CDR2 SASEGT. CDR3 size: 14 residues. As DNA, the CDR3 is TGTGCCAGCGGGACACTTTTCTCTGGAAACACCATATATTTT. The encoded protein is CASGTLFSGNTIYF.

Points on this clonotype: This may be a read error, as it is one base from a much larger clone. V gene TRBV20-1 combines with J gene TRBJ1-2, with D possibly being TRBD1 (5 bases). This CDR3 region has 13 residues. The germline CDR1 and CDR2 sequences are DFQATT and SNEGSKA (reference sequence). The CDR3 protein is CGAREQDRDGYTF. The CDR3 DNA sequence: TGCGGTGCTAGAGAACAGGATAGAGATGGCTACACCTTC.

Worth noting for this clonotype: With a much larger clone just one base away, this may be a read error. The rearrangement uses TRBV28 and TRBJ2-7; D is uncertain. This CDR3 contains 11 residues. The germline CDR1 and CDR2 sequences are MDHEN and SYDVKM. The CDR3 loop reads CASSFRDEKYF. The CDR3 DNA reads TGTGCCAGCAGTTTTCGTGACGAGAAGTACTTC.

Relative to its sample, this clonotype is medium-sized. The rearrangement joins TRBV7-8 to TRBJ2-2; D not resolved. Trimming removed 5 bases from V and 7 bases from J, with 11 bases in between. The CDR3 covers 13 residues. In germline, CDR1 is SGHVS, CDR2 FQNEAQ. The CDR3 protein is CASSQRLDGELFF. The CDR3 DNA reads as TGTGCCAGCAGCCAAAGGCTAGACGGGGAGCTGTTTTTT.

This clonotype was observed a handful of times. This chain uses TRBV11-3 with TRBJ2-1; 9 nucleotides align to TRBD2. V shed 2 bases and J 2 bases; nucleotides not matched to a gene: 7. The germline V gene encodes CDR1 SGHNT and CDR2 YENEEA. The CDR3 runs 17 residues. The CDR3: CASSLSRGRAPYNEQFF. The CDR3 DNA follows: TGTGCCAGCAGCTTATCCCGCGGGAGGGCCCCCTACAATGAGCAGTTCTTC.

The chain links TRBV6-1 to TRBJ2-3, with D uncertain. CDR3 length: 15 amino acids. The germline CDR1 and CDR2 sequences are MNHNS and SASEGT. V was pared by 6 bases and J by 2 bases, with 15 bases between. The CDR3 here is CASREWNSYTDTQYF. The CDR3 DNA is TGTGCCAGCAGGGAGTGGAACAGCTACACAGATACGCAGTATTTT.

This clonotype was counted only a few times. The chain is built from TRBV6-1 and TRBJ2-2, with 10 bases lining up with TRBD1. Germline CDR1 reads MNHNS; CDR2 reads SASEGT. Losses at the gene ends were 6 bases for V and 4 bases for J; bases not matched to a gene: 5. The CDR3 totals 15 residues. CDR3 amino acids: CASRSGTGVTGELFF. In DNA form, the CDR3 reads TGTGCCAGCAGATCCGGGACAGGGGTCACCGGGGAGCTGTTTTTT.